These 26 T cell receptor beta chains share one sample of origin, sequenced in a study of PD-1 blockade in classical Hodgkin lymphoma. Sequencing used immunoSEQ multiplex PCR; TCRdb keeps in-frame clones, though not all of them. The data contain 50,000 to 75,000 clones, 88% of them seen just once; the ten biggest clones take up 5.4%. All trial patients relapsed after autologous stem cell transplantation. Sequenced here: peripheral blood mononuclear cells (PBMCs), sampled before the second cycle of nivolumab. The receptor source for this set is a human donor with classical Hodgkin lymphoma.

The chain is built from TRBV7-8 and TRBJ1-5, with 11 bases identical to TRBD1. V lost 5 bases and J lost 6; bases outside the gene matches: 9. Germline CDR1 reads SGHVS; CDR2 reads FQNEAQ. This CDR3 is 16 amino acids long. The CDR3 region is CASSLTGTGGPQPQHF. As DNA, the CDR3 is TGTGCCAGCAGCCTGACCGGGACAGGGGGTCCTCAGCCCCAGCATTTT.

V and J are TRBV29-1 and TRBJ2-7; TRBD1 is a possible D gene (5 bases). This CDR3 region has 13 residues. The ends were cut back, 4 bases at V and 4 bases at J, with 14 bases in the middle. Germline V gene sequence: CDR1 SQVTM, CDR2 ANQGSEA. The CDR3 DNA reads as TGCAGCGTTGGCCTCACAAACAGGTACGAGCAGTACTTC. This gives the protein CSVGLTNRYEQYF.

The chain uses TRBV5-6 and TRBJ1-2, with D possibly matching TRBD1 (6 bases). This CDR3 spans 17 amino acids. The V end lost 4 bases, the J end lost 2 bases, and 21 bases lay between the germline ends. Germline loops: CDR1 SGHDT, CDR2 YYEEEE. CDR3 region: CASSPRDTAFKNYGYTF. CDR3 DNA sequence: TGTGCCAGCAGCCCCCGGGACACAGCCTTTAAGAACTATGGCTACACCTTC.

The V gene is TRBV28, the J gene TRBJ1-1; tentative D call: TRBD1 (5 bases). The CDR3 contains 15 residues. Germline assignment: CDR1 MDHEN and CDR2 SYDVKM. V was shortened by 6 bases and J by 1 base, with 15 bases between the two germline ends. CDR3 residues: CASSPLGTANTEAFF. CDR3 coding DNA: TGTGCCAGCAGCCCTCTGGGGACCGCGAACACTGAAGCTTTCTTT.

The chain uses TRBV7-8 and TRBJ2-1; D may be TRBD1 or TRBD2 (6 bases each). Germline CDR1 reads SGHVS; CDR2 reads FQNEAQ. The CDR3 is made up of 13 amino acids. The germline V and J ends were trimmed by 4 bases and 10 bases, with 14 bases remaining between them. The CDR3 DNA follows: TGTGCCAGCAGCTCAACTCTCGGGGGCGAGCAGTTCTTC. Protein product: CASSSTLGGEQFF.

The chain has TRBV7-2 and TRBJ2-1, with TRBD2 matching over 10 bases. The CDR3 extends over 15 amino acids. Germline assignment: CDR1 SGHTA and CDR2 FQGNSA. V dropped 4 bases and J dropped 6; count of bases not matched to a gene: 6. This CDR3 is CASSSKTSGFNEQFF. CDR3 bases: TGTGCCAGCAGCTCGAAGACTAGCGGGTTCAATGAGCAGTTCTTC. The variable domain in full, with the rest retrieved from reference TRBV7-2 and TRBJ2-1, is GAGVSQSPSNKVTEKGKDVELRCDPISGHTALYWYRQSLGQGLEFLIYFQGNSAPDKSGLPSDRFSAERTGGSVSTLTIQRTQQEDSAVYLCASSSKTSGFNEQFFGPGTRLTVL.

The rearrangement links TRBV18 to TRBJ1-6, with D uncertain. The CDR3 is 13 residues long. Trimming removed 2 bases at V and 7 bases at J, with 6 bases between. The V gene's germline CDR1 is KGHSH and CDR2 LQKENI. CDR3 nucleotide sequence: TGTGCCAGCTCACCATGGCAAAATTCACCCCTCCACTTT. Encoded protein: CASSPWQNSPLHF.

This clone is a singleton in its sample. The chain recombines TRBV30 with TRBJ2-7; D might be TRBD2 (5 bases). The length of the CDR3 is 14 residues. Trimming took 0 bases from V and 6 from J, leaving 15 bases between them. Germline assignment: CDR1 GTSNPN and CDR2 SVGIG (reference sequence). CDR3 amino acids: CAWSVLEGPGEQYF. Here the CDR3 DNA reads TGTGCCTGGAGTGTACTAGAAGGTCCTGGCGAGCAGTACTTC.

As concerns this clone: The sample carries other DNA sequences with the same CDR3. This chain links TRBV5-1 with TRBJ2-2; a weak D match, TRBD1 (5 bases). V lost 3 bases and J 8 bases, leaving 11 bases between the germline ends. The germline V gene encodes CDR1 SGHRS and CDR2 YFSETQ. This CDR3 has 13 residues. The DNA for the CDR3 is TGCGCCAGCAGCTCGCAGGGTACGGGGGAGCTGTTTTTT. The encoded protein is CASSSQGTGELFF.

The chain employs TRBV9 and TRBJ1-1; 7 bases fit TRBD1. The CDR3 contains 13 residues. V was pared by 3 bases and J by 5 bases, with 4 bases of the junction left unmatched. CDR1 and CDR2 (germline): SGDLS, YYNGEE. The CDR3 is CASSGEGATEAFF. The CDR3 nucleotides read TGTGCCAGCAGCGGAGAGGGGGCTACTGAAGCTTTCTTT.

The chain couples TRBV7-3 to TRBJ2-3; weak D call: TRBD2 (7 bases). The CDR3 runs 15 residues. Looked up from germline, CDR1 is SGHTA and CDR2 is FQGTGA. Trimming took off 4 bases at V and 8 bases at J, with 19 bases between the two ends. The DNA for the CDR3 is TGTGCCAGCAGCTCGGGCGGGGGCGACGGTGGTACGCAGTATTTT. Amino acid sequence: CASSSGGGDGGTQYF.

This chain joins TRBV5-1 and TRBJ1-1, with no clear D. The V gene's germline CDR1 is SGHRS and CDR2 YFSETQ. Trimming removed 4 bases at V and 0 bases at J, with 16 bases between. The length of the CDR3 is 16 residues. The CDR3 region is CASSQGRTIMNTEAFF. In nucleotides, the CDR3 is TGCGCCAGCAGCCAAGGACGGACTATCATGAACACTGAAGCTTTCTTT. The variable domain in full, completed from reference TRBV5-1 and TRBJ1-1, reads KAGVTQTPRYLIKTRGQQVTLSCSPISGHRSVSWYQQTPGQGLQFLFEYFSETQRNKGNFPGRFSGRQFSNSRSEMNVSTLELGDSALYLCASSQGRTIMNTEAFFGQGTRLTVV.

This chain uses TRBV2 with TRBJ2-7; a possible D gene is TRBD1 (6 bases). CDR3 length: 15 amino acids. Between the trimmed V and J ends, which lost 6 bases and 3 bases, there was a span of 18 bases. The germline V gene encodes CDR1 SNHLY and CDR2 FYNNEI. This CDR3 is CASRGLGAGVYEQYF. The CDR3 DNA sequence: TGTGCCAGCAGGGGGTTGGGGGCCGGGGTCTACGAGCAGTACTTC.

V usage is TRBV4-1 and J usage is TRBJ2-5, with TRBD2 as a possible D gene (6 bases). This CDR3 has 15 amino acids. In germline, CDR1 is MGHRA, CDR2 YSYEKL. V was shortened by 4 bases and J by 8 bases, with 20 bases between the two germline ends. In DNA, the CDR3 is TGCGCCAGCAGCCGGGCCGGGACTCCGGTCGACACCCAGTACTTC. Translation: CASSRAGTPVDTQYF.

The J gene is TRBJ2-7, the V gene TRBV25-1; D unclear. This CDR3 region has 11 residues. Germline-derived CDR1 and CDR2 are MGHDK and SYGVNS. V lost 4 bases and J 5 bases, leaving 6 bases between the germline ends. As DNA, the CDR3 is TGTGCCAGCAGTGGGTTGGACGAGCAGTACTTC. Its protein product is CASSGLDEQYF.

The V and J genes are TRBV5-1 and TRBJ1-4; tentatively, D is TRBD1 (5 bases). Germline-derived CDR1 and CDR2 are SGHRS and YFSETQ. The CDR3 has 16 amino acids. Trimming took off 7 bases at V and 0 bases at J, with 16 bases between the two ends. The CDR3 DNA reads as TGCGCCAGCGCACTTCAGGGAGCCGCAACTAATGAAAAACTGTTTTTT. Its protein product is CASALQGAATNEKLFF.

The chain uses TRBV19 and TRBJ2-2; D gene unclear. Germline CDR1 reads LNHDA; CDR2 reads SQIVND (reference sequence). V was trimmed by 3 bases and J by 4 bases, leaving 9 bases between them. The CDR3 totals 14 residues. The CDR3, as DNA: TGTGCCAGTAGTATCCCTCCCCCCACCGGGGAGCTGTTTTTT. This codes for CASSIPPPTGELFF.

The chain links TRBV7-9 to TRBJ2-5; 7 bases are a match to TRBD1. From germline, CDR1 is SEHNR and CDR2 FQNEAQ (reference sequence). The CDR3 sequence is 14 residues long. V dropped 3 bases and J dropped 4; count of bases not matched to a gene: 5. CDR3 residues: CASSFQGVAETQYF. CDR3 DNA: TGTGCCAGCAGCTTTCAGGGGGTGGCAGAGACCCAGTACTTC.

J is TRBJ1-2 and V is TRBV19; 9 nucleotides agree with TRBD1. The CDR3 is 18 amino acids. Per germline, CDR1 LNHDA and CDR2 SQIVND (reference sequence). V was pared by 7 bases and J by 4 bases, with 19 bases of the junction left unmatched. This chain's CDR3 is CASIAPQGQGREGYGYTF. The CDR3 DNA reads as TGTGCCAGTATCGCTCCCCAGGGACAGGGCCGAGAAGGCTATGGCTACACCTTC.

The chain links TRBV7-9 to TRBJ2-1, with TRBD1 identical over 8 bases. The junction had 8 bases not matched to a gene; V was cut back by 1 base and J by 6 bases. The length of the CDR3 is 16 residues. Germline V CDR1 and CDR2: SEHNR, FQNEAQ (reference sequence). The CDR3 bases are TGTGCCAGCAGCTTAGGTTCCGGGACAGGTACCAATGAGCAGTTCTTC. It specifies CASSLGSGTGTNEQFF.

This clone was found once. This chain connects TRBV7-9 to TRBJ1-5, with a weak D call TRBD1 (6 bases). The V end lost 2 bases, the J end lost 2 bases, and 13 bases lay between the germline ends. The CDR3 sequence is 16 residues long. Germline lookup yields CDR1 SEHNR and CDR2 FQNEAQ (reference sequence). CDR3 in DNA: TGTGCCAGCAGCTTACTGACAGGTGGGGGCAATCAGCCCCAGCATTTT. This sequence encodes CASSLLTGGGNQPQHF. The full variable domain, rest sourced from reference TRBV7-9 and TRBJ1-5, is DTGVSQNPRHKITKRGQNVTFRCDPISEHNRLYWYRQTLGQGPEFLTYFQNEAQLEKSRLLSDRFSAERPKGSFSTLEIQRTEQGDSAMYLCASSLLTGGGNQPQHFGDGTRLSIL.

This chain uses TRBV9 with TRBJ2-1; 7 bases are shared with TRBD2. Germline V gene lookup returns CDR1 SGDLS and CDR2 YYNGEE. The CDR3 is 15 residues long. J lost 2 bases, V lost 3 bases, and 5 bases had no gene match. The CDR3, as DNA: TGTGCCAGCAGCGACCCTAGCGGCCCCTACAATGAGCAGTTCTTC. Amino acid sequence: CASSDPSGPYNEQFF.

The gene calls are TRBV14 and TRBJ2-7; TRBD1 matches at 8 bases. With 3 bases clipped from V and 0 bases from J, the junction kept 7 bases outside the gene matches. The CDR3 extends over 16 amino acids. The germline V gene has CDR1 SGHDN and CDR2 FVKESK. CDR3 sequence (DNA): TGTGCCAGCAGCCACTGGACAGGGCGATACTCCTACGAGCAGTACTTC. This gives the protein CASSHWTGRYSYEQYF. Full variable domain (missing parts from reference TRBV14 and TRBJ2-7): EAGVTQFPSHSVIEKGQTVTLRCDPISGHDNLYWYRRVMGKEIKFLLHFVKESKQDESGMPNNRFLAERTGGTYSTLKVQPAELEDSGVYFCASSHWTGRYSYEQYFGPGTRLTVT.

The genes are TRBV5-1 and TRBJ1-1; unclear D gene. The V end lost 6 bases, the J end lost 1 base, and 13 bases lay between the germline ends. The germline V gene encodes CDR1 SGHRS and CDR2 YFSETQ. The CDR3 length is 14 residues. The CDR3 nucleotides read TGCGCCAGCAAAACGGTAAGGTCGAACACTGAAGCTTTCTTT. This codes for CASKTVRSNTEAFF.

This clone was counted a single time. J is TRBJ1-1 and V is TRBV6-1; D is unresolved. Trimming shortened V by 0 bases and J by 4 bases, and 9 bases separated the two germline ends. The CDR3 is 14 residues long. Germline V gene lookup returns CDR1 MNHNS and CDR2 SASEGT. The CDR3 DNA reads TGTGCCAGCAGTGAAGCGGGCAGGCTCACTGAAGCTTTCTTT. Protein product: CASSEAGRLTEAFF.

In nucleotides, the CDR3 is TGTGCCAGCAGTACCCCGGGACAGGGCTCCGGGGAGCTGTTTTTT. As protein: CASSTPGQGSGELFF. The genes are TRBV6-5 and TRBJ2-2; 9 nucleotides align to TRBD1. V shed 5 bases, J shed 6 bases, and the junction held 7 bases outside the gene matches. Germline V CDR1 and CDR2: MNHEY, SVGAGI. The CDR3 runs 15 residues.